This T cell receptor (beta chain) comes out of a study of CD4 T cells in relation to SARS-CoV-2 and coronaviruses. Sequencing was performed with immunoSEQ multiplex PCR; in TCRdb, only in-frame clones are kept and a portion is missing. The sample gives about 21,000 clones, about 79% of which show up once; around 11% is in the top ten. Before the COVID-19 pandemic, during about 2010-2018, CD4+ T cells were taken from unexposed donors. After about 11 days of culture, CD4+ T cells were isolated. This clone was seen a few times. What it binds is not known. There are 12 residues in the CDR3. V was shortened by 7 bases and J by 0 bases, with 6 bases between the two germline ends.

This clonotype was sampled from a human donor in good health. The rearrangement uses TRBV12-3 or TRBV12-4 and TRBJ1-1; unclear D gene. The specimen was CD4+ T cells from PBMCs, cultured in vitro. Written as DNA, the CDR3 is TGTGCCAGCAATCTGGTGAACACTGAAGCTTTCTTT. It encodes CASNLVNTEAFF.